Listed below are T cell receptor beta chains from one sample, sequenced in a study of T cell responses to AZD1222 COVID-19 vaccine. Here immunoSEQ multiplex PCR was the method, and the copy in TCRdb shows in-frame clones only, minus some. The table lists tens of thousands of clones, around 81% of them singletons. The sequencing here drew on peripheral blood, taken 28 days after the second AZD1222 dose. These TCRs come from an adult who received the AZD1222 COVID-19 vaccine. The CDR3 runs from the conserved cysteine through the conserved F or W. D genes are given only for firm matches. Expanded clones are given a class, and other clones once, few, many or no size at all.

clone size: once; V gene: TRBV5-1; D gene: .; J gene: TRBJ2-5; CDR3 DNA: TGCGCCAGCAGTGCGCCAGGCCTAGAGACCCAGTACTTC; CDR3 protein: CASSAPGLETQYF
clone size: once; V gene: TRBV21-1; D gene: .; J gene: TRBJ1-2; CDR3 DNA: TGTGCCAGCAGCAAAGGGACAGTTCGCCGCTATGGCTACACCTTC; CDR3 protein: CASSKGTVRRYGYTF
clone size: .; V gene: TRBV19; D gene: TRBD1; J gene: TRBJ2-7; CDR3 DNA: TGTGCCAGTAGTATTTCCGGACAGGGTAGCTACGAGCAGTACTTC; CDR3 protein: CASSISGQGSYEQYF
clone size: .; V gene: TRBV7-9; D gene: .; J gene: TRBJ1-4; CDR3 DNA: TGTGCCAGCAGCCCCGGGGGCGCAACTAATGAAAAACTGTTTTTT; CDR3 protein: CASSPGGATNEKLFF
clone size: .; V gene: TRBV21-1; D gene: .; J gene: TRBJ1-3; CDR3 DNA: TGTGCCAGCAGCTCACCGGAGGGCAGTTCGTCTGGAAACACCATATATTTT; CDR3 protein: CASSSPEGSSSGNTIYF
clone size: .; V gene: TRBV24-1; D gene: .; J gene: TRBJ2-3; CDR3 DNA: TGTGCCACCAGTGGGGACGGCGGACGGGCAGATACGCAGTATTTT; CDR3 protein: CATSGDGGRADTQYF
clone size: .; V gene: TRBV2; D gene: TRBD1; J gene: TRBJ1-5; CDR3 DNA: TGTGCCAGCAGTGAAATCCAGGGGGGACTCCCCATAGCCCAGCATTTT; CDR3 protein: CASSEIQGGLPIAQHF
clone size: .; V gene: TRBV18; D gene: .; J gene: TRBJ2-5; CDR3 DNA: TGTGCCAGCTCACCGGTAGGAAAGACCCAGTACTTC; CDR3 protein: CASSPVGKTQYF
clone size: few; V gene: TRBV28; D gene: .; J gene: TRBJ1-1; CDR3 DNA: TGTGCCAGCAGTTCACCGGGGACCTACGACTATGAAGCTTTCTTT; CDR3 protein: CASSSPGTYDYEAFF
clone size: .; V gene: TRBV5-6; D gene: .; J gene: TRBJ1-4; CDR3 DNA: TGTGCCAGCAGCCGAGACAGAAATGAAAAACTGTTTTTT; CDR3 protein: CASSRDRNEKLFF
clone size: .; V gene: TRBV4-2; D gene: .; J gene: TRBJ2-6; CDR3 DNA: TGTGCCAGCAGCCACGAGAGCGACGGGGCCAACGTCCTGACTTTC; CDR3 protein: CASSHESDGANVLTF
clone size: .; V gene: TRBV7-2; D gene: .; J gene: TRBJ2-3; CDR3 DNA: TGTGCCAGCAGCCCCCGGAGAGGTCAGGGGAGCACAGATACGCAGTATTTT; CDR3 protein: CASSPRRGQGSTDTQYF
clone size: once; V gene: TRBV14; D gene: .; J gene: TRBJ1-6; CDR3 DNA: TGTGCCAGCTCTGGGGGCTCCTATAATTCACCCCTCCACTTT; CDR3 protein: CASSGGSYNSPLHF
clone size: once; V gene: TRBV2; D gene: TRBD2; J gene: TRBJ2-7; CDR3 DNA: TGTGCCAGCAGTTTAAGACTAGCGGGAGTAAGTAGTTACGAGCAGTACTTC; CDR3 protein: CASSLRLAGVSSYEQYF
clone size: .; V gene: TRBV18; D gene: TRBD1; J gene: TRBJ1-2; CDR3 DNA: TGTGCCAGCTCACCAGTCGGGACAGGGTATGGCTACACCTTC; CDR3 protein: CASSPVGTGYGYTF
clone size: .; V gene: TRBV19; D gene: .; J gene: TRBJ1-6; CDR3 DNA: TGTGCCACTTATGACGGAGGTAATTCACCCCTCCACTTT; CDR3 protein: CATYDGGNSPLHF
clone size: few; V gene: TRBV28; D gene: .; J gene: TRBJ2-2; CDR3 DNA: TGTGCCAGCAGTTCTCCTGTTACGAACACCGGGGAGCTGTTTTTT; CDR3 protein: CASSSPVTNTGELFF
clone size: .; V gene: TRBV4-3; D gene: TRBD2; J gene: TRBJ2-7; CDR3 DNA: TGCGCCAGCAGCCAAGATGGAGCCGCGGGAGTGTACGAGCAGTACTTC; CDR3 protein: CASSQDGAAGVYEQYF
clone size: few; V gene: TRBV7-9; D gene: .; J gene: TRBJ1-4; CDR3 DNA: TGTGCCAGCAGCTTAAGATTTAATGAAAAACTGTTTTTT; CDR3 protein: CASSLRFNEKLFF
clone size: .; V gene: TRBV7-2; D gene: .; J gene: TRBJ2-1; CDR3 DNA: TGTGCCAGCAGGAACAGCCTCCTCGGGCAGTTCTTC; CDR3 protein: CASRNSLLGQFF
clone size: .; V gene: TRBV27; D gene: .; J gene: TRBJ1-1; CDR3 DNA: TGTGCCAGCGCCCTCGCGGGGCTGGACACTGAAGCTTTCTTT; CDR3 protein: CASALAGLDTEAFF
clone size: .; V gene: TRBV30; D gene: .; J gene: TRBJ2-6; CDR3 DNA: TGTGCCTGGAGAAAAACAGGTTCTGGGGCCAACGTCCTGACTTTC; CDR3 protein: CAWRKTGSGANVLTF
clone size: .; V gene: TRBV5-6; D gene: TRBD1; J gene: TRBJ2-3; CDR3 DNA: TGTGCCAGCAGCCGCCAAGGGACAGAACTTCGCACAGATACGCAGTATTTT; CDR3 protein: CASSRQGTELRTDTQYF
clone size: once; V gene: TRBV7-2; D gene: .; J gene: TRBJ2-6; CDR3 DNA: TGTGCCAGCAGCTTTCAACCCTCTGGGGCCAACGTCCTGACTTTC; CDR3 protein: CASSFQPSGANVLTF
clone size: .; V gene: TRBV7-2; D gene: .; J gene: TRBJ2-3; CDR3 DNA: TGTGCCAGCAGCCCAAACGGGGGGCTAGATACGCAGTATTTT; CDR3 protein: CASSPNGGLDTQYF
clone size: few; V gene: TRBV6-4; D gene: .; J gene: TRBJ1-1; CDR3 DNA: TGTGCCAGCAGTGCGGGGGGGAACACTGAAGCTTTCTTT; CDR3 protein: CASSAGGNTEAFF
clone size: .; V gene: TRBV28; D gene: TRBD2; J gene: TRBJ2-1; CDR3 DNA: TGTGCCAGCAGTCGACGGACTAGGAACAATGAGCAGTTCTTC; CDR3 protein: CASSRRTRNNEQFF
clone size: .; V gene: TRBV5-1; D gene: .; J gene: TRBJ2-7; CDR3 DNA: TGCGCCAGCAGCTTGGATTGGCTTGGTGAGCAGTACTTC; CDR3 protein: CASSLDWLGEQYF
clone size: .; V gene: TRBV27; D gene: .; J gene: TRBJ2-7; CDR3 DNA: TGTGCCAGCGCCGCTAGCGCCGATTACGAGCAGTACTTC; CDR3 protein: CASAASADYEQYF
clone size: .; V gene: TRBV2; D gene: .; J gene: TRBJ2-6; CDR3 DNA: TGTGCCAGCAGTGGCACCGCGTGGGTGTCTGGGGCCAACGTCCTGACTTTC; CDR3 protein: CASSGTAWVSGANVLTF
clone size: .; V gene: TRBV30; D gene: .; J gene: TRBJ2-7; CDR3 DNA: TGTGCCTGGAGTGTAACGGGCCACGAGCAGTACTTC; CDR3 protein: CAWSVTGHEQYF
clone size: .; V gene: TRBV6-2/TRBV6-3; D gene: .; J gene: TRBJ2-7; CDR3 DNA: TGTGCCAGCAGTTACTCGTCGTCCCCCAGTCGGATGCCCTACGAGCAGTACTTC; CDR3 protein: CASSYSSSPSRMPYEQYF
clone size: .; V gene: TRBV10-3; D gene: .; J gene: TRBJ1-1; CDR3 DNA: TGTGCCATCAGATCCGGACAAGCGAACACTGAAGCTTTCTTT; CDR3 protein: CAIRSGQANTEAFF
clone size: few; V gene: TRBV5-5; D gene: .; J gene: TRBJ2-2; CDR3 DNA: TGTGCCAGCAGCTTGGGGACAACCGGGGAGCTGTTTTTT; CDR3 protein: CASSLGTTGELFF
clone size: .; V gene: TRBV30; D gene: .; J gene: TRBJ1-1; CDR3 DNA: TGTGCCTGGAGTGGCGGACAGAACACTGAAGCTTTCTTT; CDR3 protein: CAWSGGQNTEAFF
clone size: .; V gene: TRBV7-8; D gene: .; J gene: TRBJ1-1; CDR3 DNA: TGTGCCAGCAGCTTATTTGCCGGGAACACTGAAGCTTTCTTT; CDR3 protein: CASSLFAGNTEAFF
clone size: .; V gene: TRBV7-9; D gene: .; J gene: TRBJ1-2; CDR3 DNA: TGTGCCAGCAGCCCCCTCGGGGAGGGCCACTATGGCTACACCTTC; CDR3 protein: CASSPLGEGHYGYTF
clone size: .; V gene: TRBV30; D gene: .; J gene: TRBJ1-5; CDR3 DNA: TGTGCCTGGAGCGGGACCCCAGCATTAAATCAGCCCCAGCATTTT; CDR3 protein: CAWSGTPALNQPQHF
clone size: .; V gene: TRBV4-2; D gene: .; J gene: TRBJ1-1; CDR3 DNA: TGTGCCAGCAGCCAAGGGGGCAGTCGGACTGAAGCTTTCTTT; CDR3 protein: CASSQGGSRTEAFF
clone size: .; V gene: TRBV10-2; D gene: .; J gene: TRBJ2-7; CDR3 DNA: TGCGCCAGCAGTGGAGGGGGGCTTCTGTACTTC; CDR3 protein: CASSGGGLLYF
clone size: few; V gene: TRBV30; D gene: .; J gene: TRBJ1-6; CDR3 DNA: TGTGCCTGGAGTGTAAACTACGCGAAAAGGAATTCACCCCTCCACTTT; CDR3 protein: CAWSVNYAKRNSPLHF
clone size: .; V gene: TRBV10-1; D gene: .; J gene: TRBJ2-2; CDR3 DNA: TGCGCCAGCAGTGAGTGCAGAAACAACACCGGGGAGCTGTTTTTT; CDR3 protein: CASSECRNNTGELFF
clone size: .; V gene: TRBV27; D gene: .; J gene: TRBJ1-5; CDR3 DNA: TGTGCCAGCAGTTCGGGGGTTAGCAATCAGCCCCAGCATTTT; CDR3 protein: CASSSGVSNQPQHF
clone size: .; V gene: TRBV4-3; D gene: .; J gene: TRBJ1-5; CDR3 DNA: TGCGCCAGCAGCCAAGATGTGAATCAGCCCCAGCATTTT; CDR3 protein: CASSQDVNQPQHF
clone size: .; V gene: TRBV5-1; D gene: TRBD1; J gene: TRBJ2-2; CDR3 DNA: TGCGCCAGCAGCTGGGGACAGAACGGGGAGCTGTTTTTT; CDR3 protein: CASSWGQNGELFF
clone size: .; V gene: TRBV29-1; D gene: .; J gene: TRBJ2-3; CDR3 DNA: TGCAGCGTTGAGCGGACCGGCAGGCGCGGCACAGATACGCAGTATTTT; CDR3 protein: CSVERTGRRGTDTQYF
clone size: .; V gene: TRBV7-2; D gene: .; J gene: TRBJ2-7; CDR3 DNA: TGTGCCAGCAGCTTCTTGGGAGGGGGGGCTCGCGAGCAGTACTTC; CDR3 protein: CASSFLGGGAREQYF